Listed below are T cell receptor beta chains from one sample, sequenced in a study of long-term antiretroviral therapy in people with HIV. TCRdb's table, derived via immunoSEQ multiplex PCR, lists solely in-frame clones and lacks some. The table lists approximately 30,000 clones, 84% of them singletons. The sequences come from unsorted PBMCs, collected 0.4 years after starting antiretroviral therapy. The origin of the receptors is a man in his late teens or twenties with HIV. The CDR3 runs from the conserved cysteine through the conserved F or W. The D gene is left open where the match is weak. The size entry is marked missing in some rows and otherwise reads once, few, many or a size class.

TRBV5-6	.	TRBJ1-4	once	CASSPPGTANEKLFF	TGTGCCAGCAGTCCACCGGGGACGGCTAATGAAAAACTGTTTTTT
TRBV6-5	.	TRBJ1-2	once	CASSYFGGNYGYTF	TGTGCCAGCAGTTACTTCGGGGGGAACTATGGCTACACCTTC
TRBV28	TRBD2	TRBJ2-3	.	CASSLTGLASTDTQYF	TGTGCCAGCAGTTTAACGGGACTAGCGAGCACAGATACGCAGTATTTT
TRBV19	TRBD1	TRBJ1-1	.	CASSVTGGTEAFF	TGTGCCAGTAGCGTGACAGGGGGCACTGAAGCTTTCTTT
TRBV4-1	TRBD1	TRBJ2-4	.	CASSQGPGQGAVNIQYF	TGCGCCAGCAGCCAAGGGCCGGGACAGGGGGCTGTAAACATTCAGTACTTC
TRBV2	TRBD1	TRBJ2-1	.	CASRFRDRVHNEQFF	TGTGCCAGCAGGTTCCGGGACAGGGTCCACAATGAGCAGTTCTTC
TRBV2	TRBD2	TRBJ2-7	.	CASRGSSGRPSYEQYF	TGTGCCAGCAGGGGCAGTAGCGGGAGGCCCTCCTACGAGCAGTACTTC
TRBV28	TRBD2	TRBJ2-3	.	CASSSPPHIPLAGLTDTQYF	TGTGCCAGCAGTTCCCCCCCCCATATTCCCTTAGCGGGGCTCACAGATACGCAGTATTTT
TRBV6-6	.	TRBJ2-2	.	CASSYRTSTGELFF	TGTGCCAGCAGTTACAGAACAAGTACCGGGGAGCTGTTTTTT
TRBV18	TRBD1	TRBJ2-7	.	CATSDRGFAYEQYF	TGTGCCACTTCTGACAGGGGTTTTGCCTACGAGCAGTACTTC
TRBV28	.	TRBJ2-6	.	CASSFWSSGANVLTF	TGTGCCAGCAGTTTCTGGTCCTCTGGGGCCAACGTCCTGACTTTC
TRBV6-5	TRBD1	TRBJ2-1	.	CASSSTGGLEQFF	TGTGCCAGCAGTTCTACAGGGGGCCTTGAGCAGTTCTTC
TRBV5-5	.	TRBJ2-7	few	CASSLSGAPYEQYF	TGTGCCAGCAGCTTGTCCGGGGCGCCCTACGAGCAGTACTTC
TRBV10-3	.	TRBJ1-5	.	CAISESEGNQPQHF	TGTGCCATCAGTGAGTCCGAGGGGAATCAGCCCCAGCATTTT
TRBV19	TRBD2	TRBJ2-3	.	CASSIATSGTDTQYF	TGTGCCAGTAGTATAGCGACTAGCGGCACAGATACGCAGTATTTT
TRBV11-2	.	TRBJ2-7	few	CASTSPSYEQYF	TGTGCCAGCACTTCACCCTCATACGAGCAGTACTTC
TRBV11-2	.	TRBJ1-3	.	CASSLPGLEYF	TGTGCCAGCAGCCTTCCGGGCTTAGAATATTTT
TRBV5-4	TRBD2	TRBJ2-7	once	CASSPGTGGYEQYF	TGTGCCAGCAGCCCGGGGACGGGGGGATACGAGCAGTACTTC
TRBV5-6	TRBD1	TRBJ2-7	few	CASNRGFEQYF	TGTGCCAGCAACAGGGGTTTCGAGCAGTACTTC
TRBV11-1	.	TRBJ1-2	.	CASSFGFSGGDLDGYTF	TGTGCCAGCAGCTTTGGGTTTTCGGGCGGGGATCTTGATGGCTACACCTTC
TRBV5-4	TRBD2	TRBJ2-1	.	CASSYGLAGENEQFF	TGTGCCAGCAGCTACGGACTAGCGGGAGAGAATGAGCAGTTCTTC
TRBV6-6	.	TRBJ2-4	.	CASSRPRNIQYF	TGTGCCAGCAGCAGACCGAGAAACATTCAGTACTTC